This T cell receptor beta chain was captured by sequencing in a study of molecular identifiers for immune sequencing clone quantification. As for the study in general: RNA from roughly 20,000 or 100,000 naive CD8 cells was split five ways in replicates, with four sequenced. General observations from the study: Underestimation of highly expanded clone sizes could arise where identical TCR molecules share a barcode.

Construction of naive CD8 libraries employed about 18,000 to 1,100,000 sorted cells together with 10%, 30% or 50% RNA. On this clonotype: Its antigen is undetermined.

Trimming cost V 0 bases and J 1 base, with 12 bases left between them. CDR3 size: 16 residues. Germline CDR1 is LGHDT and CDR2 is YNNKEL (reference sequence). Each CDR3 protein is one row after TCRdb ran MiXCR on the PCR reads. The profile shows over 85,000 distinct CDR3 sequences, under 40% of them singletons. The TCR comes from a human donor in good health. Some libraries in this study had Jurkat cell RNA spiked in. Sequencing used naive CD8+ T cells from blood, with Jurkat cell RNA spiked in. Subset reported: FACS-sorted CD8+CD4-CCR7+CD45RA+ naive T cells. The chain employs TRBV3-1 and TRBJ1-1; the D gene is possibly TRBD1 (5 bases). The CDR3 sequence: CASSQEPGTENTEAFF. For the CDR3, the DNA is TGTGCCAGCAGCCAAGAACCCGGGACCGAGAACACTGAAGCTTTCTTT.